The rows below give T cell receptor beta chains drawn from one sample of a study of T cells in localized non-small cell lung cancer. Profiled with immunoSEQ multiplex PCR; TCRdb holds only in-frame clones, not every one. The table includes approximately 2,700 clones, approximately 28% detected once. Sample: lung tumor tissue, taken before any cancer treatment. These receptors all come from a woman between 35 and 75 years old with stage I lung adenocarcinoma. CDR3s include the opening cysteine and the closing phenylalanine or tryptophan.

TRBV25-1 CASGRQGAYETQYF
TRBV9 CASSGWGADTGELFF
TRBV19 CASSIGRGLGDYGYTF
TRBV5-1 CASSLDSWQGDTEAFF
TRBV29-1 CSVEGRVGEQFF
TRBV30 CAWEGQLNEKLFF
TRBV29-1 CSVERGRGDTQYF
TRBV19 CASSIGSNYYGYTF
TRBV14 CASSPRDTRLYTGELFF
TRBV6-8 CASSQGTYNEQFF
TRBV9 CASNRSRGHEQFF
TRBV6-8 CASSYALGGGRIVGNEQFF
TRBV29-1 CSVTPPSDTQYF
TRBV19 CASSIDRLSGNTIYF
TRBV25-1 CASSEYLNTEAFF
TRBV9 CASRPDRDTGFF
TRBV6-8 CASSYSMAQSTDTQYF
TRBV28 CATIAGATRAGPQHF